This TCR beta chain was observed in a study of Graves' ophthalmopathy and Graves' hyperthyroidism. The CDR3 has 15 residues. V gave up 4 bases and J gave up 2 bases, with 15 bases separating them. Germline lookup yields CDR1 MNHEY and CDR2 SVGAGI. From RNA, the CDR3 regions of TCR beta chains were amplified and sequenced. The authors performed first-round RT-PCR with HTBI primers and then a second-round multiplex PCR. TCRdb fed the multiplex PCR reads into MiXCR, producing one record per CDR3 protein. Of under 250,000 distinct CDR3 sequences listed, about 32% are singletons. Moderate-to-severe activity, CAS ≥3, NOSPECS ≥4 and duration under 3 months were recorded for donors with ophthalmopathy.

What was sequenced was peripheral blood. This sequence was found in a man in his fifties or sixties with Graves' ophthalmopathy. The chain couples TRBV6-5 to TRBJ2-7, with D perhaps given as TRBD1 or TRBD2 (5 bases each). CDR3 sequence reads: CASSSPGTDTYEQYF. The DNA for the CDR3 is TGTGCCAGCAGTTCACCCGGGACGGATACCTACGAGCAGTACTTC.